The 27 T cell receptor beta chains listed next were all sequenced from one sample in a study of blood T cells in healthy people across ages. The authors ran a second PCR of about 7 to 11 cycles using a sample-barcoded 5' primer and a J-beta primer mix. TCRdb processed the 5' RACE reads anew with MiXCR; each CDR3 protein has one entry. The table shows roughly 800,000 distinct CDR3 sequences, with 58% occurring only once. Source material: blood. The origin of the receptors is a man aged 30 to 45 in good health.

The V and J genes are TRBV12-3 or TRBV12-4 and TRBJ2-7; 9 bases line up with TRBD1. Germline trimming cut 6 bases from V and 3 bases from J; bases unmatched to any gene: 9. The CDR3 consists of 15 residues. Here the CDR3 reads CASSSPGQGGYEQYF. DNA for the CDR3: TGTGCCAGCAGCTCGCCGGGACAGGGAGGCTACGAGCAGTACTTC.

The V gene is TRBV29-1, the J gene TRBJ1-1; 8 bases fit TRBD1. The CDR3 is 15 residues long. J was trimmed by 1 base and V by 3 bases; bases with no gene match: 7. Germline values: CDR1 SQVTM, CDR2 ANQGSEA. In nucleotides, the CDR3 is TGCAGCGTTGAGGGCAGGGGGCGAGGGAACACTGAAGCTTTCTTT. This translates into CSVEGRGRGNTEAFF.

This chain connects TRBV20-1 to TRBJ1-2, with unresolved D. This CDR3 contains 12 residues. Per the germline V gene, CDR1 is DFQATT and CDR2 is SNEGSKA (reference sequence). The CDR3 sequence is CSPGPGISGYTF. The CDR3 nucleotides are TGCAGCCCCGGACCTGGAATATCTGGCTACACCTTC.

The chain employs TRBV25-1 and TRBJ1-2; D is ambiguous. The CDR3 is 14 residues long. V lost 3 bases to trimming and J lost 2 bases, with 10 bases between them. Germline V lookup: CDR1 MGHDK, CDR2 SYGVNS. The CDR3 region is CASSEQYGNYGYTF. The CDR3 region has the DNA TGTGCCAGCAGTGAGCAATATGGAAACTATGGCTACACCTTC.

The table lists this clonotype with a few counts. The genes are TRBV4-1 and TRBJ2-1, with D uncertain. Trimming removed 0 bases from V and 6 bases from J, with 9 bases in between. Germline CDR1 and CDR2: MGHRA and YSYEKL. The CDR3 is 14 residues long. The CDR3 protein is CASSQEVTSNEQFF. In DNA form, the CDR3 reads TGCGCCAGCAGCCAAGAGGTCACCAGCAATGAGCAGTTCTTC.

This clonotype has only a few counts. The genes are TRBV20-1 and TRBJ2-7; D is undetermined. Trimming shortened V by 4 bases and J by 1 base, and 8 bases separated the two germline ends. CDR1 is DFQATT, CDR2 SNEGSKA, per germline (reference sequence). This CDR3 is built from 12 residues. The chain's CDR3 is CSANRPSYEQYF. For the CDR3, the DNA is TGCAGTGCTAATAGGCCGTCCTACGAGCAGTACTTC.

The DNA of the CDR3 is TGTGCCAGTAGTATGGGGCGAACGGCAGGGTGGACAGATACGCAGTATTTT. Translation gives CASSMGRTAGWTDTQYF. The chain combines TRBV19 with TRBJ2-3; weak D call: TRBD1 (5 bases). Germline-derived CDR1 and CDR2 are LNHDA and SQIVND (reference sequence). V lost 3 bases and J 3 bases, leaving 19 bases between the germline ends. The CDR3 is 17 amino acids.

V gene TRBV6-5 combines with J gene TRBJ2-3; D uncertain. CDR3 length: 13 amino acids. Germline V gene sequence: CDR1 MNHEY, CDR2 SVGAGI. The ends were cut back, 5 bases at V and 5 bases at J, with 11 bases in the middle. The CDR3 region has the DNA TGTGCCAGCAGTCACCAAGCCGGAGATACGCAGTATTTT. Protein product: CASSHQAGDTQYF.

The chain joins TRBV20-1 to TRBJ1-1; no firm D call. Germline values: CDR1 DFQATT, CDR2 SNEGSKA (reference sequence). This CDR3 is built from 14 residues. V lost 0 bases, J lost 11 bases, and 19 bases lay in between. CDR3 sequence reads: CSARDQPGLHGAFF. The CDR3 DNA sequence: TGCAGTGCTAGAGATCAACCCGGGCTACATGGGGCTTTCTTT.

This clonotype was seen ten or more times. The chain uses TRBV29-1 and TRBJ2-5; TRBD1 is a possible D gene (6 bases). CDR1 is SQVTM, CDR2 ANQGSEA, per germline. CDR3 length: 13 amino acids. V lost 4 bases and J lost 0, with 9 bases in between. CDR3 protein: CSVGGQYQETQYF. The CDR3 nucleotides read TGCAGCGTTGGTGGACAGTACCAAGAGACCCAGTACTTC. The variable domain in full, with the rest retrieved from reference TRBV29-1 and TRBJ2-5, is SAVISQKPSRDICQRGTSLTIQCQVDSQVTMMFWYRQQPGQSLTLIATANQGSEATYESGFVIDKFPISRPNLTFSTLTVSNMSPEDSSIYLCSVGGQYQETQYFGPGTRLLVL.

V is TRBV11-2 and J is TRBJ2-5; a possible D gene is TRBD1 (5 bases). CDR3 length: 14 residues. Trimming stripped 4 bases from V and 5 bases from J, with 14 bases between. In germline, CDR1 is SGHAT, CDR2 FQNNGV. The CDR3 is CASSSGGARETQYF. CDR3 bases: TGTGCCAGCAGCTCTGGTGGGGCAAGGGAGACCCAGTACTTC.

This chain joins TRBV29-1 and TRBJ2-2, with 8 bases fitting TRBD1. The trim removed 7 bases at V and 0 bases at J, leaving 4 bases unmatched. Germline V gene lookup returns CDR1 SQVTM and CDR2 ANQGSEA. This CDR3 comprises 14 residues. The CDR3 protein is CSGLQGANTGELFF. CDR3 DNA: TGCAGCGGCCTACAGGGGGCGAACACCGGGGAGCTGTTTTTT.

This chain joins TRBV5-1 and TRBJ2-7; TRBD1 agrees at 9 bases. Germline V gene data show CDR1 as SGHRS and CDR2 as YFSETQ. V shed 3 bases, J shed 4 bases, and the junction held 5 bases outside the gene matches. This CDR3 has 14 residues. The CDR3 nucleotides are TGCGCCAGCAGCTCACAGGGGGCCCAATACGAGCAGTACTTC. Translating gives CASSSQGAQYEQYF.

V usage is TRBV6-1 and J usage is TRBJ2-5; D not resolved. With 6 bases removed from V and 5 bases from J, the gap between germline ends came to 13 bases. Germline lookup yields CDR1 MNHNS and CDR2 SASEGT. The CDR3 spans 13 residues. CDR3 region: CASSATLRETQYF. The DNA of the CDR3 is TGTGCCAGCAGCGCAACCTTGAGGGAGACCCAGTACTTC.

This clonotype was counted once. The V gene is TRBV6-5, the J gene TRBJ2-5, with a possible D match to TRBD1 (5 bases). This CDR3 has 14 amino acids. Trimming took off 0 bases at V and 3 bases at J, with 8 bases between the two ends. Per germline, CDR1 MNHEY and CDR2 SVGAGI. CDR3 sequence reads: CASSYSSGKETQYF. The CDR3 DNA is TGTGCCAGCAGTTACTCGTCAGGGAAAGAGACCCAGTACTTC.

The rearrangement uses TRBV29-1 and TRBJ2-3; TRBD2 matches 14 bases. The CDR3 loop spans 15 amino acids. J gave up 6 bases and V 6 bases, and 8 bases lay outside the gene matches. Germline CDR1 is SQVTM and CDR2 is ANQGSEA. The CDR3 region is CSVPTGTSGGDTQYF. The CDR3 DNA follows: TGCAGCGTCCCTACCGGGACTAGCGGGGGTGATACGCAGTATTTT.

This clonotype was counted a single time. CDR3 residues: CASSEKGLAGHNEQFF. As DNA, the CDR3 is TGTGCCAGCAGTGAAAAAGGACTAGCGGGCCACAATGAGCAGTTCTTC. The rearrangement joins TRBV2 to TRBJ2-1; TRBD2 matches 11 bases. Germline CDR1 SNHLY, CDR2 FYNNEI. The CDR3 loop spans 16 amino acids. V shed 2 bases and J 5 bases; nucleotides not matched to a gene: 5.

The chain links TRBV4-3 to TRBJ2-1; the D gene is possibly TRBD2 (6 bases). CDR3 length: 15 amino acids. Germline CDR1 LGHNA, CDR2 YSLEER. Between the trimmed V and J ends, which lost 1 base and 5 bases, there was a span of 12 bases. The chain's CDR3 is CASSQGPGAHNEQFF. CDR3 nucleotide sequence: TGCGCCAGCAGCCAAGGACCGGGAGCCCACAATGAGCAGTTCTTC.

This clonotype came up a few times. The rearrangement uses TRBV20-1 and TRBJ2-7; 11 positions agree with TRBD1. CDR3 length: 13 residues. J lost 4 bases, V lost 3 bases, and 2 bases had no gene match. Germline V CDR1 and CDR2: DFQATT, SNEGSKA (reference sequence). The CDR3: CSARDRGQYEQYF. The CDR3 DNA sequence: TGCAGTGCTAGGGACAGGGGGCAGTACGAGCAGTACTTC.

The CDR3 loop reads CASARGTQYF. For the CDR3, the DNA is TGTGCCAGCGCCCGGGGGACCCAGTACTTC. The chain has TRBV25-1 and TRBJ2-5; D possibly corresponds to TRBD2 (5 bases). This CDR3 comprises 10 residues. CDR1 and CDR2 (germline): MGHDK, SYGVNS. The V end lost 8 bases, the J end lost 7 bases, and 8 bases lay between the germline ends.

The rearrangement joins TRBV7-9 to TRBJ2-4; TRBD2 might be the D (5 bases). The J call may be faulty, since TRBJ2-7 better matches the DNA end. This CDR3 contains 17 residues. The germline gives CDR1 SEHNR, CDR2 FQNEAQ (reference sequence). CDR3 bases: TGTGCCAGCCGAGCGGATAGTTCACGACAAAGAAGCTACGAGCAGTACTTC. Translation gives CASRADSSRQRSYEQYF.

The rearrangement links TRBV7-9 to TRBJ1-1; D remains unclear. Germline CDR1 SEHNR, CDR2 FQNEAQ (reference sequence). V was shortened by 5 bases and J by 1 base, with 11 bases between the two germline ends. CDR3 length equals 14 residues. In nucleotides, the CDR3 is TGTGCCAGCAGCCCGGCTATTGGGAACACTGAAGCTTTCTTT. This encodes CASSPAIGNTEAFF.

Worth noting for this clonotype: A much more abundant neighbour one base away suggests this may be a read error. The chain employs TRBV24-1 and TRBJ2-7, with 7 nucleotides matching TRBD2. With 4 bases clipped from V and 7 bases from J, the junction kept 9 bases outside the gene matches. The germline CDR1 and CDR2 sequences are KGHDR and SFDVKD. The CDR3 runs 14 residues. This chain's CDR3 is CATSDQGLVGEQYF. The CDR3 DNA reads TGTGCCACCAGTGACCAAGGACTAGTAGGTGAGCAGTACTTC.

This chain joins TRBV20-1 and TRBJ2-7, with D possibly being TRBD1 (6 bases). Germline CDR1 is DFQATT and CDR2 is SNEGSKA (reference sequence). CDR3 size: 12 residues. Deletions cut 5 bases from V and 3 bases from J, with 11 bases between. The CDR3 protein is CSAGRDNYEQYF. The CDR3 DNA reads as TGCAGTGCTGGACGGGACAACTACGAGCAGTACTTC.

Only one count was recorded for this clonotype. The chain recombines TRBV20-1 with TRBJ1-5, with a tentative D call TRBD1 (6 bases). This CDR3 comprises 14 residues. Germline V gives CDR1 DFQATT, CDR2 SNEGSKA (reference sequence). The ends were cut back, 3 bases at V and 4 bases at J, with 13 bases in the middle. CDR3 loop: CSASTGAANQPQHF. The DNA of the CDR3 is TGCAGTGCTAGTACGGGGGCTGCAAATCAGCCCCAGCATTTT.

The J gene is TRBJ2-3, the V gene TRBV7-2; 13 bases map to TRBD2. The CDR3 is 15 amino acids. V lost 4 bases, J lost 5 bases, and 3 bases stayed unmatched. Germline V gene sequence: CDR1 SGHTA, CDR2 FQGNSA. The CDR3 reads CASSWTSGSGDTQYF. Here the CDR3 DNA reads TGTGCCAGCAGCTGGACTAGCGGGAGTGGAGATACGCAGTATTTT.

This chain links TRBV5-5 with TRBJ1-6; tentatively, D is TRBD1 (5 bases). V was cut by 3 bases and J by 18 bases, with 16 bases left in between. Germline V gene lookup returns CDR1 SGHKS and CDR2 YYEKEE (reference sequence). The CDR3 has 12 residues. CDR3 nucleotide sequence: TGTGCCAGCAGCTCGGGACTGGGAGGGACCCACTTT. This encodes CASSSGLGGTHF.